A selection of T cell receptor beta chains follows, all from one sample in a study of cytomegalovirus exposure and HLA in healthy donors. Clones were sequenced by immunoSEQ multiplex PCR, and TCRdb holds only the in-frame ones, with some missing. This sample's table reports tens of thousands of clones. Material: PBMCs. Every receptor here comes from a man in his fifties in good health and CMV-seropositive. Both conserved end residues are part of each CDR3. D genes are given only for firm matches.

CDR3nt	CDR3aa	v_gene	j_gene	d_gene
TGTGCCAGCTCACCACAGGGGCTTGACACCGGGGAGCTGTTTTTT	CASSPQGLDTGELFF	TRBV18	TRBJ2-2	-
TGTGCCAGCTCAGGTCAGGGGAACTATGGCTACACCTTC	CASSGQGNYGYTF	TRBV18	TRBJ1-2	-
TGTGCCAGCAGCGCGACAGCCGATGAAAAACTGTTTTTT	CASSATADEKLFF	TRBV5-6	TRBJ1-4	-
TGTGCCAGCAGCTTTAGCGGGGATAGCACAGATACGCAGTATTTT	CASSFSGDSTDTQYF	TRBV9	TRBJ2-3	TRBD2
TGTGCCAGCAGCTTGGCAGGTATTAACACTGAAGCTTTCTTT	CASSLAGINTEAFF	TRBV5-6	TRBJ1-1	-
TGTGCCAGCAGCCCCGTTGGGACAGGGATCACAGATACGCAGTATTTT	CASSPVGTGITDTQYF	TRBV4-2	TRBJ2-3	TRBD1
TGCAGCGCCGCAGCCTTAGCGGGAGGCTACACCTTC	CSAAALAGGYTF	TRBV29-1	TRBJ1-2	-
TGTGCCAGCAGCGCGGGACTAGCGAAGTACAATGAGCAGTTCTTC	CASSAGLAKYNEQFF	TRBV9	TRBJ2-1	TRBD2
TGTGCCAGCAGCCCCCTGGGCAGGGGAGCCACATATAACTATGGCTACACCTTC	CASSPLGRGATYNYGYTF	TRBV4-2	TRBJ1-2	-
TGTGCCAGCAGCCCCTGGAGGGAGAGTCAGCCCCAGCATTTT	CASSPWRESQPQHF	TRBV9	TRBJ1-5	-
TGTGCCAGCAGTTTAGAGGCAGGGGGTCAGCCCCAGCATTTT	CASSLEAGGQPQHF	TRBV28	TRBJ1-5	TRBD1
TGTGCCTGGAGACGAGTGGTGGTCGGGAGCTACACCTTC	CAWRRVVVGSYTF	TRBV30	TRBJ1-2	-
TGTGCCACCAGCAGAGATCGGGGAGGTTCACCCCTCCACTTT	CATSRDRGGSPLHF	TRBV15	TRBJ1-6	-
TGTGCCAGCAGTTACTCCCACAGGGCGGTAGCCTACGAGCAGTACTTC	CASSYSHRAVAYEQYF	TRBV6-5	TRBJ2-7	-
TGTGCCAGCAGCTCGGGTTTTACACCTGAAGCTTTCTTT	CASSSGFTPEAFF	TRBV7-2	TRBJ1-1	-
TGTGCCACCAGCACGCTGGACAGGGGCTATGGCTACACCTTC	CATSTLDRGYGYTF	TRBV15	TRBJ1-2	TRBD1
TGTGCCAGCAGCCCTCACGGGGGGACAGGGGTGTACAATGAGCAGTTCTTC	CASSPHGGTGVYNEQFF	TRBV21-1	TRBJ2-1	-
TGTGCCAGCTCACCACCTATGAACACTGAAGCTTTCTTT	CASSPPMNTEAFF	TRBV18	TRBJ1-1	-
TGTGCCAGCAGCTCGGGACTGACGAACACCGGGGAGCTGTTTTTT	CASSSGLTNTGELFF	TRBV5-6	TRBJ2-2	-